The 26 T cell receptor beta chains in this list originate from one sample, sequenced in a study of T cell changes during pregnancy in multiple sclerosis. Using immunoSEQ multiplex PCR, the repertoire was profiled, and TCRdb retains in-frame clones only, with some absent. Found here are about 31,000 clones, roughly 87% of them singletons; the top ten hold roughly 10%. Sequenced material: CD8+ T cells from peripheral blood mononuclear cells, taken in the first trimester of pregnancy. These receptors originate from a female donor with multiple sclerosis, enrolled in a pregnancy study.

The chain has TRBV25-1 and TRBJ1-5; D not certain. The germline V and J ends were trimmed by 1 base and 7 bases, with 23 bases remaining between them. Germline lookup yields CDR1 MGHDK and CDR2 SYGVNS. The CDR3 is 18 amino acids. The CDR3 DNA is TGTGCCAGCAGTGAATTGGTGGGGAGAATCATCACACGGCAGCCCCAGCATTTT. It codes for CASSELVGRIITRQPQHF.

The chain joins TRBV29-1 to TRBJ1-2, with 8 bases that match TRBD1. CDR1 is SQVTM and CDR2 is ANQGSEA in the germline V gene. Germline trimming cut 7 bases from V and 4 bases from J; bases unmatched to any gene: 8. The CDR3 covers 13 residues. CDR3 sequence (DNA): TGCAGCGCAAAGACAGGGGAGGGCTATGGCTACACCTTC. As protein: CSAKTGEGYGYTF.

This chain uses TRBV10-2 with TRBJ2-7; no reliable D call. CDR1 WSHSY and CDR2 SAAADI come from the germline V gene. The CDR3 has 12 residues. The germline V and J ends were trimmed by 2 bases and 7 bases, with 9 bases remaining between them. CDR3 sequence reads: CASSEVLQEQYF. The CDR3 DNA is TGCGCCAGCAGTGAGGTCCTTCAGGAGCAGTACTTC.

The chain couples TRBV13 to TRBJ1-1; TRBD1 is a possible D gene (6 bases). V lost 2 bases and J lost 0, with 16 bases in between. The CDR3 covers 17 residues. Germline values: CDR1 PRHDT, CDR2 FYEKMQ (reference sequence). The CDR3 here is CASSLLAQGPMNTEAFF. The DNA for the CDR3 is TGTGCCAGCAGCTTACTCGCGCAGGGGCCAATGAACACTGAAGCTTTCTTT.

The J gene is TRBJ1-3, the V gene TRBV4-3; weak D call: TRBD1 (6 bases). Trimming took off 0 bases at V and 0 bases at J, with 15 bases between the two ends. The CDR3 covers 18 residues. From germline, CDR1 is LGHNA and CDR2 YSLEER. The CDR3 here is CASSQDGPGGHSGNTIYF. The CDR3, as DNA: TGCGCCAGCAGCCAAGATGGCCCGGGGGGACACTCTGGAAACACCATATATTTT.

This chain joins TRBV15 and TRBJ1-2; tentatively, D is TRBD1 (5 bases). V was trimmed by 5 bases and J by 6 bases, leaving 19 bases between them. Germline V gene sequence: CDR1 LNHNV, CDR2 YYDKDF (reference sequence). The CDR3 has 15 residues. For the CDR3, the DNA is TGTGCCACCAGCGAATTATCAGGGAGGGAAGATGGCTACACCTTC. Residues: CATSELSGREDGYTF.

The chain links TRBV5-6 to TRBJ1-5; tentatively, D is TRBD1 (6 bases). Germline V lookup: CDR1 SGHDT, CDR2 YYEEEE. Trimming took 0 bases from V and 2 from J, leaving 15 bases between them. The CDR3 is made up of 17 amino acids. The CDR3, as DNA: TGTGCCAGCAGCTTGGCCGGAGGGGGGGGTCGCAATCAGCCCCAGCATTTT. Translation gives CASSLAGGGGRNQPQHF.

The chain links TRBV7-2 to TRBJ2-1, with D hard to call. Trimming removed 7 bases at V and 4 bases at J, with 11 bases between. This CDR3 is built from 13 residues. Per germline, CDR1 SGHTA and CDR2 FQGNSA. CDR3 protein: CASTSIRYNEQFF. The CDR3 DNA reads as TGTGCCAGCACCTCGATCCGGTACAATGAGCAGTTCTTC.

This sequence joins TRBV5-1 and TRBJ2-5; the match to TRBD2 covers 14 bases. CDR1 is SGHRS and CDR2 is YFSETQ in the germline V gene. Trimming cost V 5 bases and J 5 bases; bases outside gene matches: 11. There are 17 residues in the CDR3. Here the CDR3 reads CASRPSGTSGSSETQYF. The CDR3 DNA is TGCGCCAGCAGACCGTCCGGGACTAGCGGGAGTAGCGAGACCCAGTACTTC.

This sequence joins TRBV25-1 and TRBJ2-7; TRBD1 might be the D (6 bases). Trimming stripped 6 bases from V and 9 bases from J, with 12 bases between. CDR1 is MGHDK and CDR2 is SYGVNS in the germline V gene. The CDR3 contains 11 residues. The CDR3 DNA sequence: TGTGCCAGCAGCACAGGGCCGGTGCAGTACTTC. It codes for CASSTGPVQYF.

The chain combines TRBV4-1 with TRBJ2-7; tentative D call: TRBD2 (6 bases). The CDR3 runs to 15 residues. The germline V and J ends were trimmed by 1 base and 4 bases, with 14 bases remaining between them. CDR1 is MGHRA and CDR2 is YSYEKL in the germline V gene. This CDR3 is CASSQASGDFYEQYF. In nucleotides, the CDR3 is TGCGCCAGCAGCCAAGCTAGTGGGGACTTTTACGAGCAGTACTTC.

This clone was recorded once. The chain links TRBV7-8 to TRBJ1-1; 9 bases agree with TRBD1. With 5 bases clipped from V and 4 bases from J, the junction kept 11 bases outside the gene matches. The CDR3 contains 16 residues. The germline gives CDR1 SGHVS, CDR2 FQNEAQ. The CDR3 DNA reads as TGTGCCAGCAGCCCAAAACCACAGGGGGCTGCCACTGAAGCTTTCTTT. This codes for CASSPKPQGAATEAFF. The whole variable domain, remainder taken from reference TRBV7-8 and TRBJ1-1, is GAGVSQSPRYKVAKRGQDVALRCDPISGHVSLFWYQQALGQGPEFLTYFQNEAQLDKSGLPSDRFFAERPEGSVSTLKIQRTQQEDSAVYLCASSPKPQGAATEAFFGQGTRLTVV.

This clone was counted a few times. The genes are TRBV11-3 and TRBJ1-3; TRBD1 agrees at 8 bases. V was clipped by 5 bases and J by 0 bases; unmatched bases: 6. Germline CDR1 and CDR2: SGHNT and YENEEA. The CDR3 consists of 16 residues. CDR3: CASSARQGISGNTIYF. CDR3 in DNA: TGTGCCAGCAGCGCAAGACAGGGGATCTCTGGAAACACCATATATTTT.

V and J are TRBV9 and TRBJ1-2; TRBD1 agrees at 7 bases. Germline V gene sequence: CDR1 SGDLS, CDR2 YYNGEE. J gave up 4 bases and V 3 bases, and 3 bases lay outside the gene matches. This CDR3 region has 13 residues. The CDR3 nucleotides are TGTGCCAGCAGCGCGGACAGGACCTATGGCTACACCTTC. It translates to CASSADRTYGYTF.

The V gene is TRBV6-8, the J gene TRBJ2-3; 9 positions agree with TRBD2. The germline V gene has CDR1 MNHGY and CDR2 SAAAGT. CDR3 length: 16 amino acids. V shed 3 bases, J shed 1 base, and the junction held 5 bases outside the gene matches. The CDR3 spells CASSYPTSGGTDTQYF. The CDR3 bases are TGTGCCAGCAGTTATCCGACTAGCGGCGGCACAGATACGCAGTATTTT.

The V gene is TRBV7-2, the J gene TRBJ2-1; no clear D. V was trimmed by 0 bases and J by 4 bases, leaving 16 bases between them. There are 17 residues in the CDR3. In germline, CDR1 is SGHTA, CDR2 FQGNSA. The CDR3 DNA is TGTGCCAGCAGCTTAGCGTTGGTCACTTTAGAATACAATGAGCAGTTCTTC. This sequence encodes CASSLALVTLEYNEQFF.

The chain carries TRBV9 and TRBJ2-2, with TRBD1 matching over 10 bases. The CDR3 length is 15 residues. With V trimmed by 2 bases and J by 4 bases, 2 bases remained unmatched. CDR1 is SGDLS and CDR2 is YYNGEE in the germline V gene. The CDR3 here is CASSVDRGPTGELFF. The CDR3 bases are TGTGCCAGCAGCGTCGACAGGGGGCCCACCGGGGAGCTGTTTTTT.

The rearrangement uses TRBV5-4 and TRBJ2-6; TRBD1 matches at 8 bases. The germline CDR1 and CDR2 sequences are SGHNT and YYREEE (reference sequence). The CDR3 has 17 amino acids. With 1 base clipped from V and 0 bases from J, the junction kept 3 bases outside the gene matches. CDR3 loop: CASSLPRGLSGANVLTF. CDR3 nucleotides: TGTGCCAGCAGCTTGCCCAGGGGGCTCTCTGGGGCCAACGTCCTGACTTTC.

This clone was observed a few times. The chain joins TRBV28 to TRBJ2-7; the match to TRBD2 covers 8 bases. The CDR3 extends over 20 amino acids. Germline V lookup: CDR1 MDHEN, CDR2 SYDVKM. After removal of 3 bases from V and 0 bases from J, the junction contained 19 bases not matched to a gene. CDR3 DNA sequence: TGTGCCAGCAGTTTCTTCAGCTACATCGGGCGTCTAGCGGGCTCCTACGAGCAGTACTTC. Its translation is CASSFFSYIGRLAGSYEQYF.

The chain joins TRBV5-4 to TRBJ2-2; TRBD1 might be the D (5 bases). Trimming removed 2 bases at V and 3 bases at J, with 20 bases between. The CDR3 runs 18 residues. The germline CDR1 and CDR2 sequences are SGHNT and YYREEE (reference sequence). In DNA, the CDR3 is TGTGCCAGCAGCTTCGGTCTTCGGCAGGGCGGTGACACCGGGGAGCTGTTTTTT. Amino acid sequence: CASSFGLRQGGDTGELFF.

The gene calls are TRBV10-3 and TRBJ2-7; unclear D gene. The CDR3 has 13 amino acids. Trimming shortened V by 4 bases and J by 7 bases, and 14 bases separated the two germline ends. In germline, CDR1 is ENHRY, CDR2 SYGVKD. The CDR3 reads CAISVGSPGEQYF. In nucleotides, the CDR3 is TGTGCCATCAGTGTGGGTTCCCCCGGGGAGCAGTACTTC.

The chain links TRBV13 to TRBJ2-3; TRBD1 agrees at 9 bases. The CDR3 consists of 12 residues. Germline V gene sequence: CDR1 PRHDT, CDR2 FYEKMQ (reference sequence). The junction had 1 base not matched to a gene; V was cut back by 3 bases and J by 9 bases. CDR3 DNA sequence: TGTGCCAGCAGCTTGGGACAGGGCACGCAGTATTTT. Its protein product is CASSLGQGTQYF.

The V gene is TRBV27, the J gene TRBJ1-2, with 9 bases matching TRBD1. The junction had 6 bases not matched to a gene; V was cut back by 7 bases and J by 6 bases. This CDR3 spans 13 amino acids. The germline gives CDR1 MNHEY, CDR2 SMNVEV (reference sequence). The CDR3 nucleotides read TGTGCCAGCAAACCGGGACAGGGTAATGGCTACACCTTC. Its protein is CASKPGQGNGYTF.

This chain links TRBV10-2 with TRBJ2-5; D might be TRBD1 (6 bases). The germline V gene encodes CDR1 WSHSY and CDR2 SAAADI. The CDR3 length is 13 residues. The V end was cut by 5 bases, the J end by 5 bases, with 12 bases between. The CDR3 DNA reads as TGCGCCAGCAGTTCAGGGGTTTGGGAGACCCAGTACTTC. It translates to CASSSGVWETQYF.

V gene TRBV7-8 combines with J gene TRBJ2-3; D is unclear. This CDR3 has 16 amino acids. CDR1 and CDR2 (germline): SGHVS, FQNEAQ. V was trimmed by 1 base and J by 0 bases, leaving 11 bases between them. The CDR3 region has the DNA TGTGCCAGCAGCTTAGGAGTGGTAGCTAGCACAGATACGCAGTATTTT. Amino acid sequence: CASSLGVVASTDTQYF.

Points on this clone: A clone one base away is much larger, so this may be a read error. The chain has TRBV7-9 and TRBJ2-7, with TRBD1 matching 7 bases. V lost 5 bases and J lost 8; bases outside the gene matches: 21. CDR1 is SEHNR, CDR2 FQNEAQ, per germline (reference sequence). There are 17 residues in the CDR3. This CDR3 reads CASSPLAAGTEAVKQYF. As DNA, the CDR3 is TGTGCCAGCAGCCCCTTGGCCGCCGGGACAGAGGCCGTCAAGCAGTACTTC.